Below, 7 T cell receptor beta chains from the same sample are listed, as sequenced in a study of read filtering for tumor transcriptome and immune sequencing. This library used approximately 0.4 ug RNA and molecular barcoded adaptors spanning alpha/delta and beta/gamma chains. TCRdb recomputed calls from the reads with MiXCR, one row per CDR3 protein. The sample includes some 39,000 distinct CDR3 sequences, 11% to 15% of them seen just once. The sequencing sample was made of a population of CD138-negative cells sorted from bone marrow. These receptor sequences come from a donor at least 40 years old with multiple myeloma.

About this clonotype: Just one base apart from a much larger clone, this may be a read error. Likely a read error: the CDR3 ends without its conserved phenylalanine or tryptophan. The rearrangement uses TRBV28 and TRBJ2-5; no firm D call. Germline values: CDR1 MDHEN, CDR2 SYDVKM. V was clipped by 8 bases and J by 1 base, with 20 bases between them. There are 16 residues in the CDR3. This CDR3 reads CASDTLSWRGQETQYL. The CDR3 bases are TGTGCCAGCGATACCCTTTCTTGGCGAGGCCAAGAGACCCAGTACCTC.

By sample share, this clonotype is medium-sized. The chain uses TRBV20-1 and TRBJ2-1; 13 bases align to TRBD2. Trimming removed 2 bases from V and 9 bases from J; junction bases left unmatched: 10. The CDR3 runs 16 residues. The V gene's germline CDR1 is DFQATT and CDR2 SNEGSKA (reference sequence). The CDR3 DNA is TGCAGTGCTAGATCGGGACTAGCGGGGCCTGCCGCTGAGCAGTTCTTC. Translated: CSARSGLAGPAAEQFF.

This clonotype was picked up many times. J is TRBJ2-3 and V is TRBV20-1; possible D gene TRBD2, 5 bases. From germline, CDR1 is DFQATT and CDR2 SNEGSKA (reference sequence). CDR3 length: 14 amino acids. V lost 6 bases and J lost 2, with 15 bases in between. The CDR3 sequence is CSATIGKHTDTQYF. For the CDR3, the DNA is TGCAGTGCGACTATTGGAAAGCACACAGATACGCAGTATTTT.

This clonotype was recorded many times. The gene calls are TRBV12-3 or TRBV12-4 and TRBJ2-2, with 7 bases fitting TRBD1. With 6 bases clipped from V and 3 bases from J, the junction kept 7 bases outside the gene matches. The CDR3 extends over 15 amino acids. CDR3 loop: CASSPTGKYTGELFF. The CDR3 DNA follows: TGTGCCAGCAGCCCGACAGGGAAGTACACCGGGGAGCTGTTTTTT.

V gene TRBV29-1 combines with J gene TRBJ2-6, with a possible D match to TRBD1 (6 bases). The CDR3 covers 15 residues. Trimming removed 6 bases at V and 3 bases at J, with 15 bases between. Per the germline V gene, CDR1 is SQVTM and CDR2 is ANQGSEA. The DNA of the CDR3 is TGCAGCGTGCAAGACTACAGGGATGGGGCCAACGTCCTGACTTTC. Protein: CSVQDYRDGANVLTF.

In this sample, this clonotype turned up many times. The genes are TRBV27 and TRBJ2-6; perhaps TRBD2 as D (5 bases). CDR3 size: 15 residues. CDR1 is MNHEY, CDR2 SMNVEV, per germline (reference sequence). The V end lost 5 bases, the J end lost 0 bases, and 8 bases lay between the germline ends. The CDR3 coding sequence is TGTGCCAGCAGTATCCGGGGCTCTGGGGCCAACGTCCTGACTTTC. As protein: CASSIRGSGANVLTF. The whole variable domain, filled in from reference TRBV27 and TRBJ2-6, reads EAQVTQNPRYLITVTGKKLTVTCSQNMNHEYMSWYRQDPGLGLRQIYYSMNVEVTDKGDVPEGYKVSRKEKRNFPLILESPSPNQTSLYFCASSIRGSGANVLTFGAGSRLTVL.

Notes on this clonotype: One end of the junction varies from germline; a read error may be responsible. The V and J genes are TRBV2 and TRBJ1-5; D ambiguous. The germline V gene encodes CDR1 SNHLY and CDR2 FYNNEI. The CDR3 totals 18 residues. This chain's CDR3 is CASSVDPNRGLGNQPQHF. The CDR3 DNA sequence: TGCGCCAGCAGTGTTGATCCTAATCGGGGTCTTGGGAATCAGCCCCAGCATTTT. The variable domain in full, completed from reference TRBV2 and TRBJ1-5, reads EPEVTQTPSHQVTQMGQEVILRCVPISNHLYFYWYRQILGQKVEFLVSFYNNEISEKSEIFDDQFSVERPDGSNFTLKIRSTKLEDSAMYFCASSVDPNRGLGNQPQHFGDGTRLSIL.